The 30 T cell receptor beta chains below all came from one sample that was sequenced in a study of blood T cell repertoires in COVID-19. Libraries were prepared by immunoSEQ multiplex PCR; TCRdb keeps only in-frame clonotypes and omits some of them. The repertoire holds tens of thousands of clones, 85% to 90% seen once, with 5% to 6% in the top ten. Sequenced sample: peripheral blood. The receptors originated from a man over 45 with acute or convalescent COVID-19.

This chain uses TRBV18 with TRBJ1-1; no clear D. Germline lookup yields CDR1 KGHSH and CDR2 LQKENI. This CDR3 has 14 amino acids. V was clipped by 4 bases and J by 1 base, with 10 bases between them. The CDR3 DNA sequence: TGTGCCAGCTCACTACTCGGCGGGAACACTGAAGCTTTCTTT. Its protein product is CASSLLGGNTEAFF.

This rearrangement joins TRBV4-3 to TRBJ2-2, with D tentatively TRBD2 (6 bases). The V gene lost 6 bases and the J gene lost 5 bases, with 10 bases spanning the gap. Germline assignment: CDR1 LGHNA and CDR2 YSLEER. The CDR3 length is 13 residues. CDR3 bases: TGCGCCAGCAGAGGCGGGGATACCGGGGAGCTGTTTTTT. Translation gives CASRGGDTGELFF.

The rearrangement uses TRBV7-9 and TRBJ2-5; 15 positions agree with TRBD2. Trimming at V came to 5 bases and at J to 0 bases, leaving 4 bases not matched to a gene. CDR3 size: 17 residues. Germline V lookup: CDR1 SEHNR, CDR2 FQNEAQ (reference sequence). The CDR3 sequence is CASSAGTSGRYQETQYF. As DNA, the CDR3 is TGTGCCAGCAGCGCAGGGACTAGCGGGAGGTACCAAGAGACCCAGTACTTC. The variable domain in full, completed from reference TRBV7-9 and TRBJ2-5, reads DTGVSQNPRHKITKRGQNVTFRCDPISEHNRLYWYRQTLGQGPEFLTYFQNEAQLEKSRLLSDRFSAERPKGSFSTLEIQRTEQGDSAMYLCASSAGTSGRYQETQYFGPGTRLLVL.

J is TRBJ2-1 and V is TRBV6-4, with 9 bases matching TRBD2. Germline assignment: CDR1 MRHNA and CDR2 SNTAGT. This CDR3 is 15 amino acids long. The J segment lost 3 bases and the V segment lost 7 bases, leaving 7 bases of the junction unmatched. The CDR3 DNA follows: TGTGCCAGCACCCCTGCGGGAGGGTACTACAATGAGCAGTTCTTC. This gives the protein CASTPAGGYYNEQFF.

This clone was detected only once. The V and J genes are TRBV7-6 and TRBJ2-5; no clear D gene. Trimming pared 1 base from V and 5 bases from J, leaving 5 bases between. The germline V gene encodes CDR1 SGHVS and CDR2 FNYEAQ. The CDR3 length is 12 residues. In nucleotides, the CDR3 is TGTGCCAGCAGCTTAGACGGGGAGACCCAGTACTTC. Residues: CASSLDGETQYF.

The V gene is TRBV27, the J gene TRBJ1-2; 8 bases fit TRBD1. Germline V gene lookup returns CDR1 MNHEY and CDR2 SMNVEV (reference sequence). CDR3 length: 14 amino acids. J gave up 8 bases and V 5 bases, and 10 bases lay outside the gene matches. For the CDR3, the DNA is TGTGCCAGCAGTCTAAAAGACAGGGGCGGGGGCTACACCTTC. This sequence encodes CASSLKDRGGGYTF.

The gene calls are TRBV27 and TRBJ2-3, with 10 bases lining up with TRBD2. Germline V gene data show CDR1 as MNHEY and CDR2 as SMNVEV (reference sequence). The CDR3 contains 17 residues. With V trimmed by 6 bases and J by 1 base, 10 bases remained unmatched. The CDR3 DNA is TGTGCCAGCAGCCGAATAACCGGGACTAGCGGCACAGATACGCAGTATTTT. As protein: CASSRITGTSGTDTQYF.

V and J are TRBV7-9 and TRBJ2-3; D might be TRBD1 (5 bases). The CDR3 extends over 13 amino acids. Per the germline V gene, CDR1 is SEHNR and CDR2 is FQNEAQ (reference sequence). Trimming stripped 0 bases from V and 6 bases from J, with 7 bases between. The CDR3: CASSLAGRDTQYF. The CDR3 DNA follows: TGTGCCAGCAGCTTAGCGGGGCGTGATACGCAGTATTTT. The variable domain in full, completed from reference TRBV7-9 and TRBJ2-3, reads DTGVSQNPRHKITKRGQNVTFRCDPISEHNRLYWYRQTLGQGPEFLTYFQNEAQLEKSRLLSDRFSAERPKGSFSTLEIQRTEQGDSAMYLCASSLAGRDTQYFGPGTRLTVL.

J is TRBJ2-1 and V is TRBV29-1; 10 positions match TRBD2. Unmatched junction bases numbered 5, after V lost 3 bases and J lost 3 bases. The CDR3 totals 15 residues. CDR1 is SQVTM and CDR2 is ANQGSEA in the germline V gene. The CDR3 loop is CSVEPSGRVYNEQFF. The CDR3 nucleotides are TGCAGCGTTGAGCCTAGCGGGAGAGTCTACAATGAGCAGTTCTTC.

DNA of the CDR3: TGTGCCAGCAGCTCGACCCAGGGTTCTGGAAACACCATATATTTT. Translation: CASSSTQGSGNTIYF. This chain connects TRBV11-2 to TRBJ1-3; tentative D call: TRBD1 (5 bases). Germline V gene data show CDR1 as SGHAT and CDR2 as FQNNGV. The length of the CDR3 is 15 residues. V lost 4 bases to trimming and J lost 1 base, with 11 bases between them.

The chain recombines TRBV1 with TRBJ2-7; TRBD1, the table's D call, was not compared with the DNA. TRBV1 is designated a pseudogene. This CDR3 has 13 amino acids. CDR3 loop: CTSSRAGVGEQYF. CDR3 nucleotides: TGCACCAGCAGCCGTGCAGGGGTGGGAGAGCAGTACTTC.

This chain links TRBV4-1 with TRBJ1-6; D is possibly TRBD1 (5 bases). CDR3 size: 18 residues. The V gene's germline CDR1 is MGHRA and CDR2 YSYEKL. V lost 4 bases, J lost 6 bases, and 22 bases lay in between. CDR3 nucleotide sequence: TGCGCCAGCAGCCTACTATCGGGGGGGACGTTAATTAATTCACCCCTCCACTTT. It yields the protein CASSLLSGGTLINSPLHF.

V and J are TRBV29-1 and TRBJ1-2, with 8 bases identical to TRBD1. CDR1 and CDR2 from the germline V gene are SQVTM and ANQGSEA. The V segment lost 5 bases and the J segment 4 bases; nucleotides outside the gene matches: 6. The CDR3 loop spans 13 amino acids. The CDR3 reads CSVLSGQVYGYTF. CDR3 nucleotide sequence: TGCAGCGTTCTATCGGGACAGGTCTATGGCTACACCTTC.

The chain uses TRBV2 and TRBJ2-7; TRBD2 matches 8 bases. Germline values: CDR1 SNHLY, CDR2 FYNNEI. The CDR3 is 16 amino acids. Trimming took 7 bases from V and 3 from J; bases not matched to a gene: 14. For the CDR3, the DNA is TGTGCCAGCACTGAGACCATGGGACTAGTCTTCTACGAGCAGTACTTC. It codes for CASTETMGLVFYEQYF.

The chain couples TRBV7-2 to TRBJ2-1; 11 bases map to TRBD2. The germline V gene has CDR1 SGHTA and CDR2 FQGNSA. Trimming took 1 base from V and 8 from J; bases not matched to a gene: 4. The CDR3 length is 15 residues. CDR3 region: CASSLGVAGGDEQFF. In DNA, the CDR3 is TGTGCCAGCAGCTTAGGGGTAGCGGGAGGGGATGAGCAGTTCTTC. The full variable domain, with the rest looked up from reference TRBV7-2 and TRBJ2-1, is GAGVSQSPSNKVTEKGKDVELRCDPISGHTALYWYRQSLGQGLEFLIYFQGNSAPDKSGLPSDRFSAERTGGSVSTLTIQRTQQEDSAVYLCASSLGVAGGDEQFFGPGTRLTVL.

The rearrangement links TRBV29-1 to TRBJ1-4; TRBD1 is a possible D gene (5 bases). There are 14 residues in the CDR3. The germline V gene has CDR1 SQVTM and CDR2 ANQGSEA. V was shortened by 4 bases and J by 7 bases, with 16 bases between the two germline ends. DNA of the CDR3: TGCAGCGTTGGATTATGGCAGGGCGGTGAAAAACTGTTTTTT. This sequence encodes CSVGLWQGGEKLFF.

The genes are TRBV5-1 and TRBJ2-5, with a tentative D call TRBD1 (5 bases). The CDR3 has 14 amino acids. Trimming took 0 bases from V and 3 from J, leaving 9 bases between them. The germline V gene encodes CDR1 SGHRS and CDR2 YFSETQ. CDR3 DNA: TGCGCCAGCAGCTTGGGGACATTCGAAGAGACCCAGTACTTC. Residues: CASSLGTFEETQYF.

The chain combines TRBV7-8 with TRBJ2-3; 9 bases align to TRBD2. Germline trimming cut 6 bases from V and 2 bases from J; bases unmatched to any gene: 12. Per germline, CDR1 SGHVS and CDR2 FQNEAQ. The length of the CDR3 is 17 residues. The CDR3 spells CASRGTRLAEYTDTQYF. CDR3 nucleotide sequence: TGTGCCAGCAGGGGGACCCGACTAGCGGAGTACACAGATACGCAGTATTTT.

The CDR3 DNA reads TGTGCCAGCAGTTCCCGGACAGGGGCAGAGACCCAGTACTTC. As protein: CASSSRTGAETQYF. The chain couples TRBV6-5 to TRBJ2-5; 9 nucleotides line up with TRBD1. This CDR3 region has 14 residues. In germline, CDR1 is MNHEY, CDR2 SVGAGI. Unmatched junction bases numbered 4, after V lost 4 bases and J lost 4 bases.

This rearrangement joins TRBV18 to TRBJ2-5; the D is unclear. CDR3 length: 13 amino acids. Germline lookup yields CDR1 KGHSH and CDR2 LQKENI. V was cut by 6 bases and J by 3 bases, with 11 bases left in between. DNA for the CDR3: TGTGCCAGCTCCTACCAACTAAAAGAGACCCAGTACTTC. Amino acid sequence: CASSYQLKETQYF. The whole variable domain, filled in from reference TRBV18 and TRBJ2-5, reads NAGVMQNPRHLVRRRGQEARLRCSPMKGHSHVYWYRQLPEEGLKFMVYLQKENIIDESGMPKERFSAEFPKEGPSILRIQQVVRGDSAAYFCASSYQLKETQYFGPGTRLLVL.

The chain joins TRBV6-6 to TRBJ1-5, with 9 bases lining up with TRBD1. J lost 5 bases, V lost 5 bases, and 7 bases had no gene match. This CDR3 spans 15 amino acids. The germline V gene has CDR1 MNHNY and CDR2 SVGAGI (reference sequence). The CDR3 here is CASSLTGGSDQPQHF. CDR3 DNA: TGTGCCAGCAGTCTGACAGGGGGAAGTGATCAGCCCCAGCATTTT.

This CDR3 is CASSQDRASGASSTDTQYF. CDR3 nucleotides: TGTGCCAGCAGCCAAGATCGGGCTAGCGGGGCCTCTAGCACAGATACGCAGTATTTT. The chain employs TRBV4-2 and TRBJ2-3; 9 nucleotides align to TRBD2. V was clipped by 0 bases and J by 0 bases; unmatched bases: 10. This CDR3 has 19 residues. Germline loops: CDR1 LGHNA, CDR2 YNFKEQ.

The chain carries TRBV5-6 and TRBJ2-7, with TRBD2 as a possible D gene (5 bases). V shed 6 bases and J shed 0 bases, with 10 bases lying between them. Germline V gene sequence: CDR1 SGHDT, CDR2 YYEEEE. The length of the CDR3 is 13 residues. Written as DNA, the CDR3 is TGTGCCAGCACCTACGGGAACTCCTACGAGCAGTACTTC. Protein sequence: CASTYGNSYEQYF.

This clone was seen only a few times. The chain has TRBV6-5 and TRBJ2-2, with D possibly TRBD2 on 5 matching bases. Germline CDR1 is MNHEY and CDR2 is SVGAGI. Trimming stripped 4 bases from V and 5 bases from J, with 17 bases between. The CDR3 has 16 amino acids. The CDR3 DNA reads as TGTGCCAGCAGTTCCCTAGCCTCGCCTTATACCGGGGAGCTGTTTTTT. The encoded protein is CASSSLASPYTGELFF.

This chain uses TRBV4-3 with TRBJ1-2, with a possible D match to TRBD1 (5 bases). Trimming removed 0 bases at V and 4 bases at J, with 12 bases between. The CDR3 contains 15 residues. The V gene's germline CDR1 is LGHNA and CDR2 YSLEER. In nucleotides, the CDR3 is TGCGCCAGCAGCCAAGAAATTGGCCAGGGCTATGGCTACACCTTC. This encodes CASSQEIGQGYGYTF.

This chain joins TRBV6-4 and TRBJ2-1, with D perhaps matching TRBD1 (5 bases). Trimming removed 3 bases from V and 6 bases from J, with 12 bases in between. This CDR3 region has 14 residues. Germline loops: CDR1 MRHNA, CDR2 SNTAGT. CDR3 amino acids: CASSEDGAFNEQFF. The CDR3 DNA reads TGTGCCAGCAGTGAGGATGGGGCCTTCAATGAGCAGTTCTTC.

This sequence joins TRBV4-2 and TRBJ1-1; D is possibly TRBD1 (5 bases). The CDR3 covers 13 residues. The V end was cut by 3 bases, the J end by 0 bases, with 5 bases between. Per germline, CDR1 LGHNA and CDR2 YNFKEQ. The CDR3 region is CASSQTVNTEAFF. The CDR3 DNA is TGTGCCAGCAGCCAGACAGTGAACACTGAAGCTTTCTTT.

The CDR3 sequence: CASSLAAGKQYF. The CDR3 coding sequence is TGTGCCAGCAGTTTAGCGGCTGGCAAGCAGTACTTC. The gene calls are TRBV6-2 or TRBV6-3 and TRBJ2-7; TRBD2 is a possible D gene (6 bases). The V and J ends lost 4 bases and 8 bases respectively, with 12 bases between them. CDR1 and CDR2 (germline): MNHEY, SVGEGT. The CDR3 is 12 amino acids.

This chain connects TRBV29-1 to TRBJ2-1, with 7 bases matching TRBD2. Germline CDR1 reads SQVTM; CDR2 reads ANQGSEA. Germline trimming cut 4 bases from V and 7 bases from J; bases unmatched to any gene: 10. This CDR3 comprises 14 residues. The CDR3 is CSVASGTLTNEQFF. Written as DNA, the CDR3 is TGCAGCGTTGCGAGCGGGACCCTAACGAATGAGCAGTTCTTC.

The J gene is TRBJ2-5, the V gene TRBV29-1, with TRBD2 identical over 7 bases. Germline CDR1 is SQVTM and CDR2 is ANQGSEA. Losses at the gene ends were 8 bases for V and 5 bases for J; bases not matched to a gene: 11. The CDR3 sequence is 13 residues long. CDR3 amino acids: CSLGRPGGETQYF. CDR3 DNA sequence: TGCAGCTTGGGACGCCCGGGAGGTGAGACCCAGTACTTC.